The T cell receptor (beta chain) under discussion was sequenced for a study of T cells after yellow fever vaccination. Study results and caveats: Abundant clonotypes from the bulk population could contaminate FACS-sorted repertoires. A large majority of primary-vaccination clones showed up again after the booster (about 96% CD4, 85% to 90% CD8).

They built TCR cDNA with 5'RACE template switching, a step that put in a universal primer site and UMIs. In TCRdb, the 5' RACE reads were re-called with MiXCR into one record per CDR3 protein. The sample gives a few hundred thousand distinct CDR3 sequences, more than 3.5% of which show up once; under 20% is in the top ten. Germline V lookup: CDR1 MNHEY, CDR2 SVGAGI. The CDR3 runs 15 residues. V was clipped by 5 bases and J by 4 bases, with 12 bases between them. There are many counts of this clonotype. Its specificity is unknown. The sample consisted of PBMCs, taken 15 days after the yellow fever booster vaccination. The source of this sequence is a man in his late teens or twenties who received the YFV17D yellow fever vaccine. The chain joins TRBV6-5 to TRBJ2-6, with D perhaps assigned TRBD1 or TRBD2 (5 bases each). The CDR3 reads CASSRPGSGANVLTF. CDR3 DNA: TGTGCCAGCAGTCGTCCAGGGAGCGGGGCCAACGTCCTGACTTTC.